This note documents a single TCR beta chain sequence. These data are taken from a study of blood T cell repertoires in COVID-19. As for the study in general: Samples representing acute and convalescent COVID-19 were sourced from the United States, Italy and Spain. Sample material is recorded as cDNA or gDNA derived from T cells, B-cell-depleted T cells, or PBMCs.

Per the study methods: From reference gene primer amplification, estimates of nucleated cell counts were derived. TCRdb's table, derived via immunoSEQ multiplex PCR, lists solely in-frame clones and lacks some. D and trimming come from the DNA, and the V and J calls and clone size come from that table. The sample holds about 74,000 clones, over 75% seen once. The receptor comes from a woman at least 80 years old with active or convalescent COVID-19. Sequenced input: peripheral blood.

As DNA, the CDR3 is TGTGCCAGCAGCCTAAACAGGGGAGGCGAGCAGTACTTC. This translates into CASSLNRGGEQYF. This chain uses TRBV12-3 or TRBV12-4 with TRBJ2-7, with D possibly matching TRBD1 (7 bases). Trimming cost V 6 bases and J 6 bases, with 15 bases left between them. The CDR3 totals 13 residues.